This entry describes one T cell receptor beta chain. Antigen: not known. The sample comes from a study of T cell responses to AZD1222 COVID-19 vaccine. Findings and limits, study-wide: Most donors were white British, females outnumbered males, and clonal diversity was possibly underestimated. After the peak T cell response, and only then, were repertoires sampled.

The protocol was immunoSEQ multiplex PCR, while the TCRdb copy is restricted to in-frame clones and leaves out a portion. The sample contains around 70,000 clones, 70% to 90% of which appear only once. Second-dose intervals of approximately 4 or approximately 12 weeks were pooled. Germline-derived CDR1 and CDR2 are SGHDT and YYEEEE. V was pared by 0 bases and J by 5 bases, with 1 base of the junction left unmatched. This CDR3 has 16 amino acids. The material was peripheral blood, obtained 28 days after the second AZD1222 dose. The TCR comes from an adult who received the AZD1222 COVID-19 vaccine. The chain has TRBV5-6 and TRBJ2-1; 14 positions agree with TRBD2. The CDR3, as DNA: TGTGCCAGCAGCTTGGCGGGACTAGCGGGAGACAATGAGCAGTTCTTC. This gives the protein CASSLAGLAGDNEQFF.